The next 24 T cell receptor beta chains were all read from a single sample in a study of cytomegalovirus exposure and HLA in healthy donors. It was with 60 Vbeta and 13 Jbeta primers that the PCR ran. Method: immunoSEQ multiplex PCR; TCRdb's copy keeps in-frame clones and lacks some. The sample records around 100,000 clones, roughly 80% being singletons. The sample comprised PBMCs. The receptors here all came from a man aged 40-55 years in good health and CMV-seronegative.

V gene TRBV7-8 combines with J gene TRBJ1-4; D gene unclear. The CDR3 is 16 residues long. CDR1 and CDR2 from the germline V gene are SGHVS and FQNEAQ. V was cut by 3 bases and J by 6 bases, with 17 bases left in between. In nucleotides, the CDR3 is TGTGCCAGCAGCTTCCTCCTTGACGGGAGGTATGAAAAACTGTTTTTT. Amino acids: CASSFLLDGRYEKLFF.

This clone was observed once. This chain links TRBV28 with TRBJ1-3; unclear D gene. The germline V gene encodes CDR1 MDHEN and CDR2 SYDVKM. The ends were cut back, 7 bases at V and 0 bases at J, with 10 bases in the middle. This CDR3 contains 14 residues. CDR3 sequence: CASTGASSGNTIYF. The CDR3 DNA reads TGTGCCAGCACCGGAGCGTCCTCTGGAAACACCATATATTTT. The full variable domain, completed using reference TRBV28 and TRBJ1-3, is DVKVTQSSRYLVKRTGEKVFLECVQDMDHENMFWYRQDPGLGLRLIYFSYDVKMKEKGDIPEGYSVSREKKERFSLILESASTNQTSMYLCASTGASSGNTIYFGEGSWLTVV.

The chain recombines TRBV7-3 with TRBJ2-2; weak D call: TRBD1 (6 bases). The CDR3 sequence is 16 residues long. Looked up from germline, CDR1 is SGHTA and CDR2 is FQGTGA. V lost 5 bases to trimming and J lost 1 base, with 14 bases between them. The CDR3 DNA sequence: TGTGCCAGCAGCGAACAGGGAATTGGGAACACCGGGGAGCTGTTTTTT. The encoded protein is CASSEQGIGNTGELFF.

This chain connects TRBV5-1 to TRBJ1-1, with a weak D call TRBD1 (5 bases). The germline V gene has CDR1 SGHRS and CDR2 YFSETQ. Trimming took 0 bases from V and 1 from J, leaving 10 bases between them. This CDR3 spans 15 amino acids. CDR3 DNA sequence: TGCGCCAGCAGCTTGGGATTGGGGGGGAACACTGAAGCTTTCTTT. Its protein is CASSLGLGGNTEAFF. Complete variable domain (other parts from reference TRBV5-1 and TRBJ1-1): KAGVTQTPRYLIKTRGQQVTLSCSPISGHRSVSWYQQTPGQGLQFLFEYFSETQRNKGNFPGRFSGRQFSNSRSEMNVSTLELGDSALYLCASSLGLGGNTEAFFGQGTRLTVV.

Details on this clone: One end of the junction is discordant with germline, which a read error may explain. This sequence joins TRBV7-9 and TRBJ1-1; D gene ambiguous. Germline CDR1 reads SEHNR; CDR2 reads FQNEAQ (reference sequence). The CDR3 has 12 residues. CDR3 sequence reads: CSSNRRDTEAFF. The CDR3 DNA is TGTTCCAGCAACCGCCGGGACACTGAAGCTTTCTTT.

V is TRBV5-6 and J is TRBJ1-5; TRBD1 matches at 12 bases. J gave up 6 bases and V 3 bases, and 1 base lay outside the gene matches. There are 14 residues in the CDR3. Germline loops: CDR1 SGHDT, CDR2 YYEEEE. CDR3 nucleotides: TGTGCCAGCAGCTCGGGACAGGGGGCTCAGCCCCAGCATTTT. This sequence encodes CASSSGQGAQPQHF.

V gene TRBV7-9 combines with J gene TRBJ1-1; D is ambiguous. CDR1 SEHNR and CDR2 FQNEAQ come from the germline V gene (reference sequence). The V end was cut by 4 bases, the J end by 3 bases, with 15 bases between. The CDR3 is 15 amino acids. CDR3 residues: CASSSPEGGHTEAFF. Written as DNA, the CDR3 is TGTGCCAGCAGCTCCCCCGAGGGAGGGCACACTGAAGCTTTCTTT.

This chain links TRBV28 with TRBJ1-5; 9 nucleotides agree with TRBD1. CDR1 and CDR2 (germline): MDHEN, SYDVKM. V shed 10 bases, J shed 3 bases, and the junction held 10 bases outside the gene matches. The CDR3 consists of 15 residues. In DNA, the CDR3 is TGTGCCATTCAGGAAGGGACAGGGCCCAATCAGCCCCAGCATTTT. This translates into CAIQEGTGPNQPQHF.

Regarding this clone: At one end the junction does not follow the germline gene, possibly because of a read error. The V gene is TRBV7-9, the J gene TRBJ2-3; unclear D gene. The CDR3 is made up of 13 amino acids. In germline, CDR1 is SEHNR, CDR2 FQNEAQ (reference sequence). CDR3 DNA: TGTTCCAGCAGCTTAGATCCGGCAGATACGCAGTATTTT. Translation gives CSSSLDPADTQYF.

V usage is TRBV11-2 and J usage is TRBJ2-7, with 8 nucleotides matching TRBD1. V lost 5 bases to trimming and J lost 1 base; unmatched junction nucleotides: 4. Germline CDR1 is SGHAT and CDR2 is FQNNGV. The CDR3 consists of 14 residues. This chain's CDR3 is CASSQGAKSYEQYF. The CDR3 DNA is TGTGCCAGCAGCCAGGGGGCAAAGTCCTACGAGCAGTACTTC.

The chain links TRBV15 to TRBJ1-1; 7 positions agree with TRBD1. The CDR3 is 17 amino acids. CDR1 is LNHNV and CDR2 is YYDKDF in the germline V gene (reference sequence). V shed 4 bases and J 3 bases; nucleotides not matched to a gene: 14. CDR3 DNA: TGTGCCACCAGCATGATTCCGGGACCCAGGGGGTACACTGAAGCTTTCTTT. Residues: CATSMIPGPRGYTEAFF.

The chain combines TRBV19 with TRBJ2-5, with 7 nucleotides matching TRBD2. The CDR3 sequence is 13 residues long. Trimming cost V 5 bases and J 3 bases; bases outside gene matches: 3. The germline V gene encodes CDR1 LNHDA and CDR2 SQIVND (reference sequence). CDR3 sequence reads: CASSLGLKETQYF. DNA for the CDR3: TGTGCCAGTAGTTTGGGACTAAAAGAGACCCAGTACTTC.

This sequence joins TRBV18 and TRBJ1-1; no clear D. Germline CDR1 reads KGHSH; CDR2 reads LQKENI. The ends were cut back, 2 bases at V and 1 base at J, with 14 bases in the middle. The CDR3 totals 16 residues. CDR3 coding DNA: TGTGCCAGCTCACCAAGGTCGTTCGGAGGGAACACTGAAGCTTTCTTT. It encodes CASSPRSFGGNTEAFF.

This chain connects TRBV2 to TRBJ2-1; 11 bases align to TRBD2. Losses at the gene ends were 7 bases for V and 3 bases for J; bases not matched to a gene: 5. CDR3 length: 15 amino acids. The germline CDR1 and CDR2 sequences are SNHLY and FYNNEI. The CDR3 protein is CASKASGGNYNEQFF. For the CDR3, the DNA is TGTGCCAGCAAGGCTAGCGGGGGGAACTACAATGAGCAGTTCTTC. Combining the CDR3 with reference TRBV2 and TRBJ2-1 gives the whole variable domain EPEVTQTPSHQVTQMGQEVILRCVPISNHLYFYWYRQILGQKVEFLVSFYNNEISEKSEIFDDQFSVERPDGSNFTLKIRSTKLEDSAMYFCASKASGGNYNEQFFGPGTRLTVL.

The rearrangement joins TRBV5-1 to TRBJ2-3; D is undetermined. V was cut by 0 bases and J by 4 bases, with 3 bases left in between. The CDR3 is 12 amino acids. Germline V gives CDR1 SGHRS, CDR2 YFSETQ. CDR3 nucleotide sequence: TGCGCCAGCAGCTTGGTAGCAGATACGCAGTATTTT. It specifies CASSLVADTQYF.

The chain joins TRBV11-3 to TRBJ2-3; TRBD2 matches at 12 bases. Germline V lookup: CDR1 SGHNT, CDR2 YENEEA. V shed 2 bases, J shed 5 bases, and the junction held 14 bases outside the gene matches. The CDR3 runs 19 residues. CDR3 nucleotide sequence: TGTGCCAGCAGCTTAAGGTCTGGGCTAGCGGGGGGGTCGAGAGATACGCAGTATTTT. Protein: CASSLRSGLAGGSRDTQYF.

The chain couples TRBV21-1 to TRBJ2-7; the listed D gene, TRBD2, was not tested against the DNA. TRBV21-1 is deemed a pseudogene. The length of the CDR3 is 15 residues. In DNA, the CDR3 is TGTGCCAGCAGCAAAGGAAGAGCGGGAGCGTACGAGCAGTACTTC. This codes for CASSKGRAGAYEQYF.

V and J are TRBV19 and TRBJ1-5; tentatively, D is TRBD1 (6 bases). The CDR3 runs to 15 residues. The V gene lost 8 bases and the J gene lost 1 base, with 15 bases spanning the gap. Germline CDR1 and CDR2: LNHDA and SQIVND (reference sequence). The CDR3 nucleotides are TGTGCCAGTTCGATCTTCGGACAGAGCAATCAGCCCCAGCATTTT. Its translation is CASSIFGQSNQPQHF.

This chain links TRBV18 with TRBJ1-5; D is unresolved. This CDR3 region has 13 residues. Germline lookup yields CDR1 KGHSH and CDR2 LQKENI. Trimming removed 3 bases from V and 2 bases from J, with 5 bases in between. CDR3 in amino acids: CASSPGRNQPQHF. CDR3 nucleotide sequence: TGTGCCAGCTCACCGGGCCGCAATCAGCCCCAGCATTTT. Combining the CDR3 with reference TRBV18 and TRBJ1-5 gives the whole variable domain NAGVMQNPRHLVRRRGQEARLRCSPMKGHSHVYWYRQLPEEGLKFMVYLQKENIIDESGMPKERFSAEFPKEGPSILRIQQVVRGDSAAYFCASSPGRNQPQHFGDGTRLSIL.

V gene TRBV5-4 combines with J gene TRBJ1-4, with D uncertain. The CDR3 spans 15 residues. With 1 base removed from V and 0 bases from J, the gap between germline ends came to 7 bases. Per germline, CDR1 SGHNT and CDR2 YYREEE (reference sequence). In nucleotides, the CDR3 is TGTGCCAGCAGCTTGACACCTCCAACTAATGAAAAACTGTTTTTT. Translated, it gives CASSLTPPTNEKLFF.

This clone was counted between two and nine times. The chain carries TRBV1 and TRBJ2-2; the table gives TRBD2 as D, unverified against the DNA. TRBV1 is a pseudogene segment. The CDR3 covers 19 residues. CDR3 sequence reads: CTSSQDCRGGASNTGELFF. The CDR3 nucleotides read TGCACCAGCAGCCAAGATTGTCGCGGGGGGGCTTCGAACACCGGGGAGCTGTTTTTT.

The chain carries TRBV6-5 and TRBJ1-2, with 7 bases that match TRBD1. The V and J ends lost 7 bases and 6 bases, in that order; junction bases with no gene match: 8. The V gene's germline CDR1 is MNHEY and CDR2 SVGAGI. This CDR3 region has 13 residues. The CDR3 nucleotides read TGTGCCAGCACCCTAAGACAGGGCGATGGCTACACCTTC. Protein product: CASTLRQGDGYTF.

There are a few counts of this clone. This chain joins TRBV5-5 and TRBJ2-1, with D perhaps TRBD1 (6 bases). The CDR3 totals 15 residues. V was pared by 4 bases and J by 5 bases, with 16 bases between. The germline gives CDR1 SGHKS, CDR2 YYEKEE (reference sequence). The CDR3 sequence: CASSQATGGHNEQFF. CDR3 in DNA: TGTGCCAGCAGCCAGGCGACAGGAGGCCACAATGAGCAGTTCTTC.

This clone was seen only a few times. The chain combines TRBV2 with TRBJ2-2; 7 nucleotides line up with TRBD2. CDR3 length: 16 residues. Germline V gene data show CDR1 as SNHLY and CDR2 as FYNNEI. Germline trimming cut 6 bases from V and 5 bases from J; bases unmatched to any gene: 12. The CDR3 coding sequence is TGTGCCAGCAGGGGGGGGTCTAGCGAATTAACCGGGGAGCTGTTTTTT. Protein: CASRGGSSELTGELFF.